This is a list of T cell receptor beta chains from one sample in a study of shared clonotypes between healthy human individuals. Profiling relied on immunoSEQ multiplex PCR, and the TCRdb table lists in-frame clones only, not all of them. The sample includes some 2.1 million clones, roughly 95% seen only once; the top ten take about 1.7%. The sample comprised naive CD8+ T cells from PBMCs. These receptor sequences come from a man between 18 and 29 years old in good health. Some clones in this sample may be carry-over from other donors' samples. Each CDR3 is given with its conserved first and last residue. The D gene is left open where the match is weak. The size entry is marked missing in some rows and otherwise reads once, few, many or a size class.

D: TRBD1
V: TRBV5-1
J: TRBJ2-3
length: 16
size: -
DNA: TGCGCCAGCAGCTTGGTGGTGACAGGGTCCACAGATACGCAGTATTTT
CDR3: CASSLVVTGSTDTQYF

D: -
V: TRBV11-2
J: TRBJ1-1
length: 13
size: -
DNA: TGTGCCAGCAGGCTGGGGTTCAGTACTGAAGCTTTCTTT
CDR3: CASRLGFSTEAFF

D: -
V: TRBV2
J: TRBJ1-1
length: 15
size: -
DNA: TGTGCCAGCACCCTCCCGCGGGAGACGTACACTGAAGCTTTCTTT
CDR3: CASTLPRETYTEAFF

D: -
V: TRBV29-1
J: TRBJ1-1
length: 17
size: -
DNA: TGCAGCGTTGTGGCCCCGCCGATCGCAGGGTTGAACACTGAAGCTTTCTTT
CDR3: CSVVAPPIAGLNTEAFF

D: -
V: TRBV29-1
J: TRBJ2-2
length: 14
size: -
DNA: TGCAGCGTACCTAGTATTTTGCGCACCGGGGAGCTGTTTTTT
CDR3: CSVPSILRTGELFF

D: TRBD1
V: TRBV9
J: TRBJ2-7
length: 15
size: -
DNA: TGTGCCAGCAGCGTCGGGACAGGACCATCCTACGAGCAGTACTTC
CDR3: CASSVGTGPSYEQYF

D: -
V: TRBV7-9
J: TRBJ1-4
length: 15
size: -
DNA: TGTGCCAGCAGCCCAGGGATTATCGGTGATGAAAAACTGTTTTTT
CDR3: CASSPGIIGDEKLFF

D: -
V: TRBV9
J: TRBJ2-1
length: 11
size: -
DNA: TGTGCCAGCAGCGTCAAGGAGGAGCAGTTCTTC
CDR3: CASSVKEEQFF

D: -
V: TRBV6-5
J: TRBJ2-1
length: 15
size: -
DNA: TGTGCCAGCAGTCAAGGGAAAGTCCGAAGCAATGAGCAGTTCTTC
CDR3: CASSQGKVRSNEQFF

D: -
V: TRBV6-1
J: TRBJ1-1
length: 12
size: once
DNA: TGTGCCAGCAGTGAAAACGGGGGTGAAGCTTTCTTT
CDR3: CASSENGGEAFF

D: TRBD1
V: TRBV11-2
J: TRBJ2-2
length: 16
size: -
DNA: TGTGCCAGCAGCGGACGGACAGGGGTAATCACCGGGGAGCTGTTTTTT
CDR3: CASSGRTGVITGELFF

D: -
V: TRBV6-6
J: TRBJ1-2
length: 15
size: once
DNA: TGTGCCAGCAGTTACTCGCGGGAGGGGGGTAGTGGCTACACCTTC
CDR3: CASSYSREGGSGYTF

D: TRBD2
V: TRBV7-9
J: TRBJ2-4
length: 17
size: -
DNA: TGTGCCAGCAGCTTAGCGCTAGCGGGAGGGCCCGAAAACATTCAGTACTTC
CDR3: CASSLALAGGPENIQYF

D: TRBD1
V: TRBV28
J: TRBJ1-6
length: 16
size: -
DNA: TGTGCCAGCACCAGGGACAGGGGGTCTGGGAATTCACCCCTCCACTTT
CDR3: CASTRDRGSGNSPLHF

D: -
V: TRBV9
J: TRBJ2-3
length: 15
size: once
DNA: TGTGCCAGCAGCGTAGAGGAGCGGGCTACAGATACGCAGTATTTT
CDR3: CASSVEERATDTQYF

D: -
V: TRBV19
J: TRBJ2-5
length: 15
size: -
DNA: TGTGCCAGTAGTCCCCGGGACACCAACCAAGAGACCCAGTACTTC
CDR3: CASSPRDTNQETQYF

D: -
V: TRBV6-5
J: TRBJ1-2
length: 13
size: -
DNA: TGTGCCAGCAGCCCAACAGGGCACTATGGCTACACCTTC
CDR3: CASSPTGHYGYTF

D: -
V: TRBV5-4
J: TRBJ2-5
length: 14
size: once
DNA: TGTGCCAGCAGCTTGGTTGGATTCCAAGAGACCCAGTACTTC
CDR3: CASSLVGFQETQYF

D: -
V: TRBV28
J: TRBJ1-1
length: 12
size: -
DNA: TGTGCCAGCTCCTTCGGTAACACTGAAGCTTTCTTT
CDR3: CASSFGNTEAFF

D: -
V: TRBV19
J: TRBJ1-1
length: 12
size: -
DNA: TGTGCCACCACTACAGGGAACACTGAAGCTTTCTTT
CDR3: CATTTGNTEAFF

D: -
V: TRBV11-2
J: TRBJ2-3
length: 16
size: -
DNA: TGTGCCAGCAGCCCCACAGGGAGGGCCCTCGCAGATACGCAGTATTTT
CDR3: CASSPTGRALADTQYF

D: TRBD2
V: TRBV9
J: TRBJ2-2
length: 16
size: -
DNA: TGTGCCAGCAGCGTAGGAGGTCTAGCGGTTACCGGGGAGCTGTTTTTT
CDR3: CASSVGGLAVTGELFF

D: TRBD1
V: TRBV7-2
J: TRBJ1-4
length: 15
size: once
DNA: TGTGCCAGCAGCCCCTACAGGGGCACTAATGAAAAACTGTTTTTT
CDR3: CASSPYRGTNEKLFF

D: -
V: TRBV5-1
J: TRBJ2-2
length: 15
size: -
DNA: TGCGCCAGCACCCTTTCCCTTTTCGTGGCCGGGGAGCTGTTTTTT
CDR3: CASTLSLFVAGELFF

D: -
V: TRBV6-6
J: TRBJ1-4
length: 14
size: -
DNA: TGTGCCAGCGAGAGAACCGCAACTAATGAAAAACTGTTTTTT
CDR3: CASERTATNEKLFF

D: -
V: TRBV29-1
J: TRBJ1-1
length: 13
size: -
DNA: TGCAGCGTTGAAGGGCCCCTGACCACTGAAGCTTTCTTT
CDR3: CSVEGPLTTEAFF

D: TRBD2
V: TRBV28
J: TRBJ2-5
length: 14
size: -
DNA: TGTGCCAGCAGTTTATGGACTAGCCGGGAGACCCAGTACTTC
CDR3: CASSLWTSRETQYF

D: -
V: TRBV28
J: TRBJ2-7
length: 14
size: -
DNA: TGTGCCAGCAGTTTATTTCGGGGGACCTACGAGCAGTACTTC
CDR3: CASSLFRGTYEQYF

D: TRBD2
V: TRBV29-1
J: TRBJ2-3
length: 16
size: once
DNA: TGCAGCGTCCGATTGCCTAGCGGAGGAATCGCAGATACGCAGTATTTT
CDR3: CSVRLPSGGIADTQYF

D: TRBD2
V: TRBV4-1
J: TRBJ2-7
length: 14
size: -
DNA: TGCGCCAGCAGCCCGGGGGGTAACTCCTACGAGCAGTACTTC
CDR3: CASSPGGNSYEQYF

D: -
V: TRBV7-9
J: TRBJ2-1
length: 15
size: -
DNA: TGTGCCAGCAACGGGGGTCTCCAGGGAGACAATGAGCAGTTCTTC
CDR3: CASNGGLQGDNEQFF

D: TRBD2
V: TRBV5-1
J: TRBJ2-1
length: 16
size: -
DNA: TGCGCCAGCAGCTTCCAAAGCGGGAGAGGGGGTAATGAGCAGTTCTTC
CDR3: CASSFQSGRGGNEQFF

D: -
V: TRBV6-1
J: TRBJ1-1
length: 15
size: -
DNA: TGTGCCAGCAGTGAAGCTTGGGGACTGAACACTGAAGCTTTCTTT
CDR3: CASSEAWGLNTEAFF

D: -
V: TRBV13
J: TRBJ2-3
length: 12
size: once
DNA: TGTGCCAGCAGCTTTAGCACAGATACGCAGTATTTT
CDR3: CASSFSTDTQYF

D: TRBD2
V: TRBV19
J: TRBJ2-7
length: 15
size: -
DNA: TGTGCCAGTAGTATCTCGGGAGGCCTTATCGCCGAGCAGTACTTC
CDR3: CASSISGGLIAEQYF

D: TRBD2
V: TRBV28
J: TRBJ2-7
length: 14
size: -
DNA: TGTGCCAGTACCCTTAGCGGGTCATCCTACGAGCAGTACTTC
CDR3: CASTLSGSSYEQYF

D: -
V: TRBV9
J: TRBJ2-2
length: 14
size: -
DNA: TGTGCCAGCAGCGGACGAGAGCTCCCCGGGGAGCTGTTTTTT
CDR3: CASSGRELPGELFF

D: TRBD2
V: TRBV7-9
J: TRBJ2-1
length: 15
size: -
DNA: TGTGCCAGCCCCTTGGGCCTAGCGGGAGACAATGAGCAGTTCTTC
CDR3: CASPLGLAGDNEQFF

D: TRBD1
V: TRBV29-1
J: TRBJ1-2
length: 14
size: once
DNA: TGCAGCGTTGAAGGCCCAGGGGGTGGGTATGGCTACACCTTC
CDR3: CSVEGPGGGYGYTF

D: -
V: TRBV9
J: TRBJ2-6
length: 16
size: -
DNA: TGTGCCAGCAGCGTATCAATGGGCTCTGGGGCCAACGTCCTGACTTTC
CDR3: CASSVSMGSGANVLTF

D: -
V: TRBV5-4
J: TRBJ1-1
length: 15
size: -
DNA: TGTGCCAGCAGCTTGCTCAGGGGCTCGGGGACTGAAGCTTTCTTT
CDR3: CASSLLRGSGTEAFF

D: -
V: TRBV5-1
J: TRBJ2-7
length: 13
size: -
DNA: TGCGCCAGCAGCGGTCTTCTATCCTACGAGCAGTACTTC
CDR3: CASSGLLSYEQYF

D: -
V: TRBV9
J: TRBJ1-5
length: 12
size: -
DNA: TGTGCCAGTGGGGGGTCTAATCAGCCCCAGCATTTT
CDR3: CASGGSNQPQHF

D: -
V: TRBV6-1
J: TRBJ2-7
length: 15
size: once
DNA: TGTGCCAGCAGTGAACGGACAGAAAACCCCTACGAGCAGTACTTC
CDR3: CASSERTENPYEQYF

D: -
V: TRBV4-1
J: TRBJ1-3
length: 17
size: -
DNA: TGCGCCAGCAGCTCGACCTCATACAGGAGCTCTGGAAACACCATATATTTT
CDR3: CASSSTSYRSSGNTIYF

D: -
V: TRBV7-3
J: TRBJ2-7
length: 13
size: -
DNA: TGTGCCAGCAGCACCGAGCATAACTACGAGCAGTACTTC
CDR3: CASSTEHNYEQYF

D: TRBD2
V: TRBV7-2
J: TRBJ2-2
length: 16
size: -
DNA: TGTGCCAGCAGCTTTGGACTAGCGGGCATTGTAGGGGAGCTGTTTTTT
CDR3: CASSFGLAGIVGELFF

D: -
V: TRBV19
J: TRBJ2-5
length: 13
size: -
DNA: TGTGCCAGTAGTATGGGTAGGGAAGAGACCCAGTACTTC
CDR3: CASSMGREETQYF

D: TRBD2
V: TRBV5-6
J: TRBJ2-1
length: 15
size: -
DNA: TGTGCCAGCAGCTTGAGGACTAGCGGGAGGGCCGGCCAGTTCTTC
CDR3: CASSLRTSGRAGQFF

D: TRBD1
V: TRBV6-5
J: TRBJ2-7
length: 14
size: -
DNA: TGTGCCAGCAGCATCAGGACAGGAACCTACGAGCAGTACTTC
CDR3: CASSIRTGTYEQYF

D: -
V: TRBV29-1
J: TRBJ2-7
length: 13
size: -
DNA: TGCAGCGTTGAGTCAGGGGTCCCCTACGAGCAGTACTTC
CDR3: CSVESGVPYEQYF

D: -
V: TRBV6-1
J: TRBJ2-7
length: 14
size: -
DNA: TGTGCCAGCATCGGGAGGACAGGGATCTACGAGCAGTACTTC
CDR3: CASIGRTGIYEQYF

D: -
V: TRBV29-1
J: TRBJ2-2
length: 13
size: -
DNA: TGCAGCGTTTACGGCGTTGGGGCCGGGGAGCTGTTTTTT
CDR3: CSVYGVGAGELFF

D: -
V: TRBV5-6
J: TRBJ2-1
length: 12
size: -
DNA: TGTGCCAGCAGCCTCGCCGCCTCTGAGCAGTTCTTC
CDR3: CASSLAASEQFF

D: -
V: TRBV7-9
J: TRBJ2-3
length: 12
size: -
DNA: TGTGCCAGCAGCTTAGCGGAGGTGTCGCAGTATTTT
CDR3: CASSLAEVSQYF

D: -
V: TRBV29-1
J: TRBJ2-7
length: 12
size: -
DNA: TGCAGCGTTGAAATCTCTGGACGTCAGCAGTACTTC
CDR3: CSVEISGRQQYF

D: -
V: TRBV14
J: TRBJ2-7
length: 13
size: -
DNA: TGTGCCAGCAGCCAAGGTACCACCGGGGAGCAGTACTTC
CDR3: CASSQGTTGEQYF

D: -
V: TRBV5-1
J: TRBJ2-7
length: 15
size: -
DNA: TGCGCCAGCAGCTTGGAGGGGGGGCTCAACTACGAGCAGTACTTC
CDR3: CASSLEGGLNYEQYF

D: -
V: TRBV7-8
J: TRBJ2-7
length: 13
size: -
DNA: TGTGCCAGCAGCTTAGAGGATACCTACGAGCAGTACTTC
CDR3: CASSLEDTYEQYF